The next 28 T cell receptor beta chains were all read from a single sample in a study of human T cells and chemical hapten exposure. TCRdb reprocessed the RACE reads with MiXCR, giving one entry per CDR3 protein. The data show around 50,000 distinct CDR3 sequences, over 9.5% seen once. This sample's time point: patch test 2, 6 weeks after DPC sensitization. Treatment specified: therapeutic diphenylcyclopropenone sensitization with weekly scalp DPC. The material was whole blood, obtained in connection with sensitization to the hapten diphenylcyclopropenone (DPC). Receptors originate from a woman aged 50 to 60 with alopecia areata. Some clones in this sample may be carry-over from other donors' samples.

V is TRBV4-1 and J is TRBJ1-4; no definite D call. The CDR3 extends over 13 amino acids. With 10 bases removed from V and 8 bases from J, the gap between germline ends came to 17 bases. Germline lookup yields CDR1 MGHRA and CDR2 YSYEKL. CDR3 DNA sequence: TGCGCCATCTCCCGGGTGGTTCTGGAAAAACTGTTTTTT. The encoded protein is CAISRVVLEKLFF.

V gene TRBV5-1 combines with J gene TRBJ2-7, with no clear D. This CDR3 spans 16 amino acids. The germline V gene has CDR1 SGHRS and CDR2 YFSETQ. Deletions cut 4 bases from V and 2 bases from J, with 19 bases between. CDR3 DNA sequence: TGCGCCAGCAGCGACATACCAAGAGAGGAGACCTACGAGCAGTACTTC. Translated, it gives CASSDIPREETYEQYF.

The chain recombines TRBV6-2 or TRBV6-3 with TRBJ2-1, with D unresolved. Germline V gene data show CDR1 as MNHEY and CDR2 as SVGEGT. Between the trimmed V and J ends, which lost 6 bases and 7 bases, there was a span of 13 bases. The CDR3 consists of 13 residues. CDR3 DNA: TGTGCCAGCAGCCCGACCGAGGCAAATGAGCAGTTCTTC. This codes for CASSPTEANEQFF.

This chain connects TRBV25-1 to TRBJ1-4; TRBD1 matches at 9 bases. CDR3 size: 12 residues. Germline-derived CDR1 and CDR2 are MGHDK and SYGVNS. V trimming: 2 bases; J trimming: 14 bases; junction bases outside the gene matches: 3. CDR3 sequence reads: CASSEKGQGLFF. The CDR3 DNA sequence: TGTGCCAGCAGTGAAAAGGGACAGGGCCTGTTTTTT.

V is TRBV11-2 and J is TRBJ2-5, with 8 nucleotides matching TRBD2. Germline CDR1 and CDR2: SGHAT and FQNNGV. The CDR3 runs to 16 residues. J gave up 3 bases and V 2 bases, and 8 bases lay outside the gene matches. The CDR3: CASSLYTSSGKETQYF. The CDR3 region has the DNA TGTGCCAGCAGCTTATACACCAGTAGCGGGAAAGAGACCCAGTACTTC.

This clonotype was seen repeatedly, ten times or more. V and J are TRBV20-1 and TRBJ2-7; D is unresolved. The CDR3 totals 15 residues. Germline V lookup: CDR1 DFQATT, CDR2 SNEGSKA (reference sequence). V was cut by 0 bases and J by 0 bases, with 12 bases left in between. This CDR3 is CSARDSALNSYEQYF. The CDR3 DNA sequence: TGCAGTGCTAGAGATTCAGCGCTCAACTCCTACGAGCAGTACTTC.

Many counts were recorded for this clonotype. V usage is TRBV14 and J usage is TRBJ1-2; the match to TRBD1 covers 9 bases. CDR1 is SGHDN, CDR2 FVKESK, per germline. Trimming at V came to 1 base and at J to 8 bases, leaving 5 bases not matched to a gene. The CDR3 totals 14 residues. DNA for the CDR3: TGTGCCAGCAGCCAAGTGGGACAGGGCCAAGGCTACACCTTC. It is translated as CASSQVGQGQGYTF.

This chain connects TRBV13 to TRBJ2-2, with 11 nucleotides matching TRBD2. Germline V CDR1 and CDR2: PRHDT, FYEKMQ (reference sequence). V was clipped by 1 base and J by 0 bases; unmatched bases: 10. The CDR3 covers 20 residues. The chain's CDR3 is CASSLVIGTSGAANTGELFF. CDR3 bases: TGTGCCAGCAGCTTAGTGATCGGGACTAGCGGAGCCGCGAACACCGGGGAGCTGTTTTTT.

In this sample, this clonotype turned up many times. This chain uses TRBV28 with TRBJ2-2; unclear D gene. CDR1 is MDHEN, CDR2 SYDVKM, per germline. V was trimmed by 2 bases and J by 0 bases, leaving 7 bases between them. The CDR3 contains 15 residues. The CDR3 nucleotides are TGTGCCAGCAGTTTAACACCGCCGAACACCGGGGAGCTGTTTTTT. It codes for CASSLTPPNTGELFF.

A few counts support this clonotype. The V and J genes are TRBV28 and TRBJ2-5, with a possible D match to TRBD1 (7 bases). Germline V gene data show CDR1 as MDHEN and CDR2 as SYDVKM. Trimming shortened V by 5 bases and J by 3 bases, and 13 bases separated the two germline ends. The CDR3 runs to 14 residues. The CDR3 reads CASSAGGRKETQYF. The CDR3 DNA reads TGTGCCAGCAGTGCAGGGGGGCGAAAAGAGACCCAGTACTTC. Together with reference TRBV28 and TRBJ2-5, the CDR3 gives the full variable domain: DVKVTQSSRYLVKRTGEKVFLECVQDMDHENMFWYRQDPGLGLRLIYFSYDVKMKEKGDIPEGYSVSREKKERFSLILESASTNQTSMYLCASSAGGRKETQYFGPGTRLLVL.

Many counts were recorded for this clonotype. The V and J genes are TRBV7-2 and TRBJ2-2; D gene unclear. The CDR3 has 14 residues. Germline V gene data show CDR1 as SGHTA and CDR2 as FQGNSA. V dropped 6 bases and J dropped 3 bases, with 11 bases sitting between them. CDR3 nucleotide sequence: TGTGCCAGCAGGAATCAAGATGACACCGGGGAGCTGTTTTTT. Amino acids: CASRNQDDTGELFF.

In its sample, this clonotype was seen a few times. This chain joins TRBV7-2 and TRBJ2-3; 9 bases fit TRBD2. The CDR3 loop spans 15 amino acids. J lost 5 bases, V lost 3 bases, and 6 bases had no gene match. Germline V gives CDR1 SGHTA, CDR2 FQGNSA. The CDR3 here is CASSFTSGRLDTQYF. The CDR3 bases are TGTGCCAGCAGCTTTACAAGCGGGAGGCTAGATACGCAGTATTTT.

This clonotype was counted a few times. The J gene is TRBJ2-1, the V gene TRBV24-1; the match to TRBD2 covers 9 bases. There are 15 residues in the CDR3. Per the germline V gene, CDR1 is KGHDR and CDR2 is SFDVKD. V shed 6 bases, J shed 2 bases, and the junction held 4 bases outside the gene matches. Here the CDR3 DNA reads TGTGCCACCAGTCGCGCGGGAGGGACCTACAATGAGCAGTTCTTC. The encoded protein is CATSRAGGTYNEQFF.

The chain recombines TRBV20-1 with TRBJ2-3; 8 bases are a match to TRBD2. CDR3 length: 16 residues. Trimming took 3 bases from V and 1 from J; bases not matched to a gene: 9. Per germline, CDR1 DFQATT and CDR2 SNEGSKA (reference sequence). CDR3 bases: TGCAGTGCTAGGGGGCAGCGGGAGTCGGGCACAGATACGCAGTATTTT. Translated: CSARGQRESGTDTQYF.

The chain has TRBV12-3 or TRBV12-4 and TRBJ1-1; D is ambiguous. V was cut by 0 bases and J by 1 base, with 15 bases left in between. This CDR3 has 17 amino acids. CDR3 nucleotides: TGTGCCAGCAGTTTAGCCCCGCATACAACTAAGAACACTGAAGCTTTCTTT. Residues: CASSLAPHTTKNTEAFF.

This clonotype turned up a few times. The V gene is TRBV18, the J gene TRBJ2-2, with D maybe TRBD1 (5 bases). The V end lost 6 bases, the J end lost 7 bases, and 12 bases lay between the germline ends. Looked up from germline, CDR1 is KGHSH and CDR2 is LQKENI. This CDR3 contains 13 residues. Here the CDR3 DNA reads TGTGCCAGCTCGGGGCAGGAAAACGGGGAGCTGTTTTTT. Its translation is CASSGQENGELFF.

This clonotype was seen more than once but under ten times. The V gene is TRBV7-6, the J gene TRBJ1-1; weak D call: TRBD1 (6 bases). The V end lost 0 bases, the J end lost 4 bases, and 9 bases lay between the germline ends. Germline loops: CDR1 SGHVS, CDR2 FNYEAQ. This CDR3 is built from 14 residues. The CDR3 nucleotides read TGTGCCAGCAGCTTAGCGGGGGGCGGCACTGAAGCTTTCTTT. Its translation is CASSLAGGGTEAFF.

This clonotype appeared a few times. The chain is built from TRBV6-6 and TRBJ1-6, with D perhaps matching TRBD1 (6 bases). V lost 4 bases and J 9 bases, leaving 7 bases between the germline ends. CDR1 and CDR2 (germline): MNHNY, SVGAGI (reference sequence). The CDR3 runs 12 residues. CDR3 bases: TGTGCCAGCAGTTCAGGGGCTTCACCCCTCCACTTT. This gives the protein CASSSGASPLHF.

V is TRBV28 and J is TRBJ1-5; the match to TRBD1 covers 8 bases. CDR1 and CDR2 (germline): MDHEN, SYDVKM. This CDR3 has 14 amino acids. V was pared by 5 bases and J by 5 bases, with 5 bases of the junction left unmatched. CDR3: CASSTGQGHQPQHF. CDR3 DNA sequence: TGTGCCAGCAGTACCGGACAGGGACATCAGCCCCAGCATTTT.

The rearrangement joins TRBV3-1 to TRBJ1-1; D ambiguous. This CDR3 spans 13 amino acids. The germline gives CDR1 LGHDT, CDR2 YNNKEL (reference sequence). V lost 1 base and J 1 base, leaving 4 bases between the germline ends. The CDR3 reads CASSQGPNTEAFF. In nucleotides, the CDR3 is TGTGCCAGCAGCCAAGGACCGAACACTGAAGCTTTCTTT.

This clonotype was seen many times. CDR3 coding DNA: TGTGCCAGCCATGGACTCATGCTTTACAATGAGCAGTTCTTC. As protein: CASHGLMLYNEQFF. V is TRBV18 and J is TRBJ2-1; TRBD2 might be the D (5 bases). Germline assignment: CDR1 KGHSH and CDR2 LQKENI. Trimming removed 8 bases from V and 4 bases from J, with 15 bases in between. CDR3 length: 14 amino acids.

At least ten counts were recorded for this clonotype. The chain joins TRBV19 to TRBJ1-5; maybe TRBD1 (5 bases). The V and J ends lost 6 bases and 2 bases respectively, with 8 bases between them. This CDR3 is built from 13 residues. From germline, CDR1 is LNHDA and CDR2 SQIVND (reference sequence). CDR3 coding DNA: TGTGCCAGTAGGCCGGGACGCAATCAGCCCCAGCATTTT. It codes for CASRPGRNQPQHF.

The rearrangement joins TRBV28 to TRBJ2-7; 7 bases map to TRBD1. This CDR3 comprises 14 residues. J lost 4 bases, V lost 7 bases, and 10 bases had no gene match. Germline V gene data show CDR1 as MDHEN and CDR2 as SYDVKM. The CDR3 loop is CASINPGQRYEQYF. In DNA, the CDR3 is TGTGCCAGCATTAATCCGGGACAGAGGTACGAGCAGTACTTC.

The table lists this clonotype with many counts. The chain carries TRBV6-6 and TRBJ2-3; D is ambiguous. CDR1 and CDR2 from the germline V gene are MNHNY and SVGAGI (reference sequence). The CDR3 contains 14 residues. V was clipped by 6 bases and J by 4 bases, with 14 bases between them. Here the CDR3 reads CASSPRLDSDTQYF. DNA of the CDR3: TGTGCCAGCAGCCCTCGGCTAGACTCAGATACGCAGTATTTT.

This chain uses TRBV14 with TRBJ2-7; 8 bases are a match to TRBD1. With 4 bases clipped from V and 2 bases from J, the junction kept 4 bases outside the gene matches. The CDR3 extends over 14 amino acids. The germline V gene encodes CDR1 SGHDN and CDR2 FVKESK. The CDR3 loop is CASSLSGQAYEQYF. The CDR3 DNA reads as TGTGCCAGCAGCCTATCGGGACAGGCCTACGAGCAGTACTTC.

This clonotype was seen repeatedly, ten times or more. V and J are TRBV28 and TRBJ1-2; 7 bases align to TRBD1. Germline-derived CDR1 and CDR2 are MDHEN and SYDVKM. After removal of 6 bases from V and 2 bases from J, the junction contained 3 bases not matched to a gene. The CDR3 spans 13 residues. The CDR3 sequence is CASSQGQNYGYTF. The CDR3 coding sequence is TGTGCCAGCAGCCAGGGACAGAACTATGGCTACACCTTC.

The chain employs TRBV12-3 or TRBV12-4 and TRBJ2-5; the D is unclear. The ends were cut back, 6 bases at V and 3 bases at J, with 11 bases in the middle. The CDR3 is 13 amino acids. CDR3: CASSSTIKETQYF. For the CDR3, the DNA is TGTGCCAGCAGCTCGACCATAAAAGAGACCCAGTACTTC.

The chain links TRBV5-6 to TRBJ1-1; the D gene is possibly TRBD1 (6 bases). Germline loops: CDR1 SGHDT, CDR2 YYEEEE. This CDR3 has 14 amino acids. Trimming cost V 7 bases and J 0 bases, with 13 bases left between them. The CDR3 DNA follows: TGTGCCAGCGGACGGGGGGCAATGAACACTGAAGCTTTCTTT. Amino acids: CASGRGAMNTEAFF.